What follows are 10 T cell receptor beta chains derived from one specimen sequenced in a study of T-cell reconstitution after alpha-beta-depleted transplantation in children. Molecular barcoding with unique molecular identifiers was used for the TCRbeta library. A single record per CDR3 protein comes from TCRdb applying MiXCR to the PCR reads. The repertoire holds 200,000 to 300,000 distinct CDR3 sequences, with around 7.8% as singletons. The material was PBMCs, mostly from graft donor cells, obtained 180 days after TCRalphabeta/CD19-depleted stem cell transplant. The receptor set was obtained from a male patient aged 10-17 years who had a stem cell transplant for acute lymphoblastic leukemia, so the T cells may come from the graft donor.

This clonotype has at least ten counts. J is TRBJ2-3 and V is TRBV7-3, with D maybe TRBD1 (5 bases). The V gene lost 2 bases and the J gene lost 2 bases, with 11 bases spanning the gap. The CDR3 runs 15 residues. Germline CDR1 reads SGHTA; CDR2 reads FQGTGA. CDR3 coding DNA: TGTGCCAGCAGCTTACGAGCAGGGTCCACAGATACGCAGTATTTT. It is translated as CASSLRAGSTDTQYF.

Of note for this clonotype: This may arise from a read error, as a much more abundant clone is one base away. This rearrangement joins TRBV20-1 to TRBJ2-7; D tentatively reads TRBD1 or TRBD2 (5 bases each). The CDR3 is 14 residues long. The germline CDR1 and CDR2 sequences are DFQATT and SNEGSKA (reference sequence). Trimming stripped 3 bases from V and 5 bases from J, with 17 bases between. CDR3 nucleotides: TGCAGTGCTAGGTCCTGGGGGAACACCGACGAGCAGTACTTC. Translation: CSARSWGNTDEQYF.

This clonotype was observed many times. The CDR3 bases are TGCGCCAGCAGCTCGGCTTTGCTGGGGACTAGCCGAAGGGGCGAGCAGTACTTC. Translated: CASSSALLGTSRRGEQYF. The chain joins TRBV5-1 to TRBJ2-7; 9 bases align to TRBD2. The ends lost 3 bases at V and 6 bases at J; junction bases unmatched: 19. CDR1 SGHRS and CDR2 YFSETQ come from the germline V gene. There are 18 residues in the CDR3.

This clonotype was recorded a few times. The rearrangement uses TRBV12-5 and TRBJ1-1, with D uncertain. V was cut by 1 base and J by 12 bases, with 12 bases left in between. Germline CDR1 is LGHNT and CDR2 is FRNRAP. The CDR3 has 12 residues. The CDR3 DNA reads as TGTGCTAGTGGTTTGGAGGGTCCGGAATCTTTCTTT. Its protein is CASGLEGPESFF.

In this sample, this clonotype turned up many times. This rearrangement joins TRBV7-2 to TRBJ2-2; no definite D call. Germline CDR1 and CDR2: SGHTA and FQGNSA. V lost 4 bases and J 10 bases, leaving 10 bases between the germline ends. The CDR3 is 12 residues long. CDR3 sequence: CASSSRGEELFF. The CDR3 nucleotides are TGTGCCAGCAGCTCCCGAGGAGAGGAGCTGTTTTTT.

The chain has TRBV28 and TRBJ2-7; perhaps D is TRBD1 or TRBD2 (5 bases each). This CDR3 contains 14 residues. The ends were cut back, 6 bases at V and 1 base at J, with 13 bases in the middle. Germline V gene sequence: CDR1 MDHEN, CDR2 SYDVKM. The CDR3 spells CASRGPLLSYEQYF. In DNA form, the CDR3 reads TGTGCCAGCAGGGGACCGCTGCTGTCCTACGAGCAGTACTTC.

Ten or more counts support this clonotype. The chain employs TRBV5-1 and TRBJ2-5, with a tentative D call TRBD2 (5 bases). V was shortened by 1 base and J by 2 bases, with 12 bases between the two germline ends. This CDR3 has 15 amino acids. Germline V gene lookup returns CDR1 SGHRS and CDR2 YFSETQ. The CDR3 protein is CASSLWGAEQETQYF. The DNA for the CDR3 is TGCGCCAGCAGCTTGTGGGGAGCGGAGCAAGAGACCCAGTACTTC. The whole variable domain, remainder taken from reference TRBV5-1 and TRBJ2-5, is KAGVTQTPRYLIKTRGQQVTLSCSPISGHRSVSWYQQTPGQGLQFLFEYFSETQRNKGNFPGRFSGRQFSNSRSEMNVSTLELGDSALYLCASSLWGAEQETQYFGPGTRLLVL.

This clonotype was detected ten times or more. The CDR3 coding sequence is TGTGCCAGCAGCTTAGCACAGGGGGCTCGTGGCTACACCTTC. This gives the protein CASSLAQGARGYTF. The V call is TRBV7-8, the J call TRBJ1-2, with 9 bases aligning to TRBD1. CDR1 SGHVS and CDR2 FQNEAQ come from the germline V gene. V shed 0 bases, J shed 7 bases, and the junction held 3 bases outside the gene matches. This CDR3 comprises 14 residues.

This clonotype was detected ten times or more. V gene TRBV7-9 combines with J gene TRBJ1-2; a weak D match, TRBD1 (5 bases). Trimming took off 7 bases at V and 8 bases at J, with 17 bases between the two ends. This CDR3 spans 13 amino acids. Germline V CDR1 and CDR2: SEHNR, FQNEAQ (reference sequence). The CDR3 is CASIDPAGGGYTF. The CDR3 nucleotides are TGTGCCAGCATCGATCCGGCGGGGGGGGGCTACACCTTC.

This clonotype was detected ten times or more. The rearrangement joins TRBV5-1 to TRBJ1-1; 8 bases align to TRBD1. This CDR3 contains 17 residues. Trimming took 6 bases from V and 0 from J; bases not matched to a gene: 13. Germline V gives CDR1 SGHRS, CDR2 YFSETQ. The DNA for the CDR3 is TGCGCCAGCACCTCTTCGGGGACAGGCTTTATGAACACTGAAGCTTTCTTT. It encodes CASTSSGTGFMNTEAFF. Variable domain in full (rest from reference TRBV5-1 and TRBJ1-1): KAGVTQTPRYLIKTRGQQVTLSCSPISGHRSVSWYQQTPGQGLQFLFEYFSETQRNKGNFPGRFSGRQFSNSRSEMNVSTLELGDSALYLCASTSSGTGFMNTEAFFGQGTRLTVV.